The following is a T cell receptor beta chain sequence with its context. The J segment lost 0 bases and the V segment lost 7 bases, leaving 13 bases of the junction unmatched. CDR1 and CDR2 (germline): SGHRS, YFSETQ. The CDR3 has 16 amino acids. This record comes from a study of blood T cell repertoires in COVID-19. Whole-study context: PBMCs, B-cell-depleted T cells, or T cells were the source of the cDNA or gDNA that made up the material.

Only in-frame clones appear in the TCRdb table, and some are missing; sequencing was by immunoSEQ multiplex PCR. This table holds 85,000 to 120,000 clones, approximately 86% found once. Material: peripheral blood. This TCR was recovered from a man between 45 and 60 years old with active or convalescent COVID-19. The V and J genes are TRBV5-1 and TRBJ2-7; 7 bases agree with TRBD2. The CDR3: CASSGVAGVSSYEQYF. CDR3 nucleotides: TGCGCCAGCTCGGGGGTAGCGGGCGTTAGCTCCTACGAGCAGTACTTC.